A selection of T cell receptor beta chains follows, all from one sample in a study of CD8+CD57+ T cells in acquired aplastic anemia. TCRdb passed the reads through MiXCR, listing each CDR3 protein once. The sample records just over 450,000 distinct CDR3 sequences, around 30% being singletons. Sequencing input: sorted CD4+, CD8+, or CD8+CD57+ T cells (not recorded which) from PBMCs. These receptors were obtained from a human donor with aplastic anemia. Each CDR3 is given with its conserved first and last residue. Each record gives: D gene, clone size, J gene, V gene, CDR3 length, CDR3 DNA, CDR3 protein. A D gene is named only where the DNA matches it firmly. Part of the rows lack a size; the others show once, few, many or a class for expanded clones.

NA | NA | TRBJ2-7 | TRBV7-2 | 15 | TGTGCCAGCAGCTCCGGAGAGCGGGCACCCTACGAGCAGTACTTC | CASSSGERAPYEQYF
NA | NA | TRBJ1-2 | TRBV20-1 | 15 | TGCAGTGCTAGAGGATACAGGAGGCGTAACTATGGCTACACCTTC | CSARGYRRRNYGYTF
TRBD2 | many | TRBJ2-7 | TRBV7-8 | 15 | TGTGCCAGCAGCCTTCGGGGGGGAAGGGCCTACGAGCAGTACTTC | CASSLRGGRAYEQYF
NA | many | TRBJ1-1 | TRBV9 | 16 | TGTGCCAGCAGCGTAGAGGTTGGGGGCGGGAACACTGAAGCTTTCTTT | CASSVEVGGGNTEAFF
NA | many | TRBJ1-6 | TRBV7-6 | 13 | TGTGCCAGCAGGCGGGAGGCTAAATCACCCCTCCACTTT | CASRREAKSPLHF
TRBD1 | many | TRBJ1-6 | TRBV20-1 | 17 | TGCAGTGCTTTTCCGGGACAGGGGCCGTCGGGGAATTCACCCCTCCACTTT | CSAFPGQGPSGNSPLHF
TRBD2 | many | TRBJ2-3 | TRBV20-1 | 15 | TGCAGTGCCGTCCCGGCTAGCGGCCGCACAGATACGCAGTATTTT | CSAVPASGRTDTQYF
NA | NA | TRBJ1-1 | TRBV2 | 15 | TGTGCCCGCAAGGCACCTCAGGCCAGGAACACTGAAGCTTTCTTT | CARKAPQARNTEAFF
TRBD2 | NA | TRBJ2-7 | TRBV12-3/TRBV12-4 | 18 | TGTGCCAGCAGTGAGAATACTAGCGGGAGGGGGAACTCCTACGAGCAGTACTTC | CASSENTSGRGNSYEQYF
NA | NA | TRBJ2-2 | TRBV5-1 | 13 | TGCGCCAGCAGGACAGACAACACCGGGGAGCTGTTTTTT | CASRTDNTGELFF
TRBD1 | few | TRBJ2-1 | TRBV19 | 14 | TGTGCCAGTAACAAACAGGGGACCTCAAGGGAGCAGTTCTTC | CASNKQGTSREQFF
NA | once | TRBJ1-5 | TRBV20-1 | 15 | TGCAGTGTCTCGGGGGGAGGACGAAGCAATCAGCCCCAGCATTTT | CSVSGGGRSNQPQHF
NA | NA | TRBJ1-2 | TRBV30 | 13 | TGTGCCTGGAGTGTAGAAGGGTTTAGTGGCTACACCTTC | CAWSVEGFSGYTF
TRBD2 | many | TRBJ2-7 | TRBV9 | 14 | TGTGCCAGCAGTAGGCTGGGGGGGGGCTACGAGCAGTACTTC | CASSRLGGGYEQYF
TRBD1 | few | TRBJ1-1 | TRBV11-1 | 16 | TGTGCCAGCAGCTTACGGGACAGGGTGGTGAACACTGAAGCTTTCTTT | CASSLRDRVVNTEAFF
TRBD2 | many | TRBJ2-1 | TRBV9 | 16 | TGTGCCAGCAGCACGTCCGGGACTAGCGGGAGTGGTGAGCAGTTCTTC | CASSTSGTSGSGEQFF
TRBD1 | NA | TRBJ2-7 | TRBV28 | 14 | TGTGCCAGCAGTTTATGGGACAGGGCCTACGAGCAGTACTTC | CASSLWDRAYEQYF
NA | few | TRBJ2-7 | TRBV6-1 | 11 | TGTGCCAGCAACTGGAATGACAGGTGGTACTTC | CASNWNDRWYF
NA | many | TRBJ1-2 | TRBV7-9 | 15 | TGTGCCAGCTTGCTCGACGGCCGGGCGGTATCTGGCTACACCTTC | CASLLDGRAVSGYTF
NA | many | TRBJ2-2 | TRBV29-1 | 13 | TGCAGCGTTGAAGTAGGCGTCGCCGGGGAGCTGTTTTTT | CSVEVGVAGELFF
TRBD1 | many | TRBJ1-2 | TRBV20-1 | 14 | TGCAGTGCTCCACGAGGACAGGGGGCTGGCGGCTACACCTTC | CSAPRGQGAGGYTF
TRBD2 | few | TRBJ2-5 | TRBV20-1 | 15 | TGCAGTGCTAGTCTTCGGCGGGGGGGCCAAGAGACCCAGTACTTC | CSASLRRGGQETQYF
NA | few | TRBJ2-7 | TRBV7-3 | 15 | TGTGCCAGCAGCTTAACCCCGGCCGGAGCCTACGAGCAGTACTTC | CASSLTPAGAYEQYF